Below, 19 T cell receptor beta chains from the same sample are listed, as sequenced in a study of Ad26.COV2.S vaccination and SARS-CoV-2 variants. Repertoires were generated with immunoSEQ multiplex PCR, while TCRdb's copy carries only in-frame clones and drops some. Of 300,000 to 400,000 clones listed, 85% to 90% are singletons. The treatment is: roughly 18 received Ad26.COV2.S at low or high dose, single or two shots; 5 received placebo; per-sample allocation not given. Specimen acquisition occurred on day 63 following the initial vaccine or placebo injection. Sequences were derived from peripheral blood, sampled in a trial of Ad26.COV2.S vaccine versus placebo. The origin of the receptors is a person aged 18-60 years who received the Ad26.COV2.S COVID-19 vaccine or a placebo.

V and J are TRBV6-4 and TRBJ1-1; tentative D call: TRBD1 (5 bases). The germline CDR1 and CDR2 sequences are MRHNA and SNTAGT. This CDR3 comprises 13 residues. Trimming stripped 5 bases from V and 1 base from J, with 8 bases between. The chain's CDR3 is CASSKGENTEAFF. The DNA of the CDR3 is TGTGCCAGCAGTAAAGGGGAGAACACTGAAGCTTTCTTT.

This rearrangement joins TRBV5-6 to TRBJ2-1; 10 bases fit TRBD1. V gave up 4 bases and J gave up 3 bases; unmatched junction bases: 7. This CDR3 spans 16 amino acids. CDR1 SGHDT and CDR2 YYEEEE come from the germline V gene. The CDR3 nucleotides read TGTGCCAGCAGCCTGCGACAGGGGGCTATCTACAATGAGCAGTTCTTC. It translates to CASSLRQGAIYNEQFF.

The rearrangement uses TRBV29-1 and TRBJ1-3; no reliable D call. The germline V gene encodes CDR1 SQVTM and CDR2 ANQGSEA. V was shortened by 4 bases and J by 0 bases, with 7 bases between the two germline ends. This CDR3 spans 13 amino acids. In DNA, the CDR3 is TGCAGCGTTGCTACAGCCTCTGGAAACACCATATATTTT. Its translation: CSVATASGNTIYF.

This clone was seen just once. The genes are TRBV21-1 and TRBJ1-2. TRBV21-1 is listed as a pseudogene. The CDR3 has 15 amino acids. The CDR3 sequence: CASSPREGSTYGYTF. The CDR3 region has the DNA TGTGCCAGCAGCCCTCGCGAGGGTAGCACGTATGGCTACACCTTC.

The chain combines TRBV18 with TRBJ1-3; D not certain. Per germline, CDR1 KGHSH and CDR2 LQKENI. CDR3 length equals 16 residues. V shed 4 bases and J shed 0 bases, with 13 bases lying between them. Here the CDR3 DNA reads TGTGCCAGCTCACAGACAAGCCCCAGCTCTGGAAACACCATATATTTT. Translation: CASSQTSPSSGNTIYF.

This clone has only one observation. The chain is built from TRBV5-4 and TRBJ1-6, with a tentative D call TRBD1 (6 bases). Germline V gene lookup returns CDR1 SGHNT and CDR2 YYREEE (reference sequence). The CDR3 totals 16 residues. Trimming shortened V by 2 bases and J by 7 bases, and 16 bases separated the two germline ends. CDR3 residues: CASSLPLQGLNSPLHF. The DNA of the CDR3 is TGTGCCAGCAGCTTACCGCTACAGGGTTTAAATTCACCCCTCCACTTT.

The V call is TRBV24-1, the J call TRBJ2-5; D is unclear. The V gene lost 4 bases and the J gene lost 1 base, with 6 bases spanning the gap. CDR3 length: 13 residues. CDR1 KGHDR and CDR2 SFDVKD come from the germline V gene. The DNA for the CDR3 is TGTGCCACCAGTGACCCCTCCCAAGAGACCCAGTACTTC. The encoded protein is CATSDPSQETQYF.

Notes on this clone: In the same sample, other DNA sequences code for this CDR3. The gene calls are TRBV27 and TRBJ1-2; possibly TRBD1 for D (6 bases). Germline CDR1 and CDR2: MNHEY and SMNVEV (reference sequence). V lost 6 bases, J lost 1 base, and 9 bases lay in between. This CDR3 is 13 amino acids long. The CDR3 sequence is CASSLDSNYGYTF. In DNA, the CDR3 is TGTGCCAGCAGCTTGGACAGTAACTATGGCTACACCTTC.

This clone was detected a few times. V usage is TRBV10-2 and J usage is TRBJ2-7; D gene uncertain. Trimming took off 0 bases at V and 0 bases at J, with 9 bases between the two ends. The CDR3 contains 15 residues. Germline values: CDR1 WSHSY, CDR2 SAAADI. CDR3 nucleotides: TGCGCCAGCAGTGAGTCGGGCGGTTCCTCCTACGAGCAGTACGTC. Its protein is CASSESGGSSYEQYV.

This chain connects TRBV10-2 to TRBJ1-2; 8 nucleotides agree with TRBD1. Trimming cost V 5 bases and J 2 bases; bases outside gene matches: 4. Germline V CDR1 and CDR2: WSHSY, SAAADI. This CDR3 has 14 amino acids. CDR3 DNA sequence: TGCGCCAGCAGTAAGGGACAGGAAAACTATGGCTACACCTTC. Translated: CASSKGQENYGYTF.

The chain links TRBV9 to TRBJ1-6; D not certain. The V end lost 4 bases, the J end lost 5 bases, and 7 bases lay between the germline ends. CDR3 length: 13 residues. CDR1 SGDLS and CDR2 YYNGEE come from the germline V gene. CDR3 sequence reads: CASSPSHNSPLHF. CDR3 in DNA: TGTGCCAGCAGCCCATCCCATAATTCACCCCTCCACTTT.

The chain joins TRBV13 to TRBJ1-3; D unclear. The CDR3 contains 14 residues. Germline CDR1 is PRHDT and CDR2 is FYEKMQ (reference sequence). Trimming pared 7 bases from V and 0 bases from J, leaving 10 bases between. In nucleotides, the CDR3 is TGTGCCAGCAACAGCCTTAACTCTGGAAACACCATATATTTT. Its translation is CASNSLNSGNTIYF.

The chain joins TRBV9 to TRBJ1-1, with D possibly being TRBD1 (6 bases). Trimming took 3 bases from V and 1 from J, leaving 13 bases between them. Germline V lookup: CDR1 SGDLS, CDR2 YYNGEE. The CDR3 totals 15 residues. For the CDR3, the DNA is TGTGCCAGCAGCGCCCACGACAGGACGAACACTGAAGCTTTCTTT. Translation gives CASSAHDRTNTEAFF.

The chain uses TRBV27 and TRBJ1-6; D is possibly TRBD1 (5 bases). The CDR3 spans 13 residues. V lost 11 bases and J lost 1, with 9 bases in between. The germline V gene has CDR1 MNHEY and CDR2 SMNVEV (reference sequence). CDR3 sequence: CASQGSYNSPLHF. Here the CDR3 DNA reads TGTGCCTCCCAGGGATCCTATAATTCACCCCTCCACTTT.

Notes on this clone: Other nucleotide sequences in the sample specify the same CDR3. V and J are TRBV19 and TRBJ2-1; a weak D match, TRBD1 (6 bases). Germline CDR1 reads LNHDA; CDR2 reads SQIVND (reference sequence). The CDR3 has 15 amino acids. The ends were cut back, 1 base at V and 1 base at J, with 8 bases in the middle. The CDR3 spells CASSIARGSYNEQFF. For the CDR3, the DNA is TGTGCCAGTAGTATAGCAAGGGGGTCCTACAATGAGCAGTTCTTC.

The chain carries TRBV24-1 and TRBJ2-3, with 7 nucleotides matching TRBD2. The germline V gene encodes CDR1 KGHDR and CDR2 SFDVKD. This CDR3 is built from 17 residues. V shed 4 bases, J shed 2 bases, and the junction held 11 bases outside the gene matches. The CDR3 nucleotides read TGTGCCACCAGTGACCCACTAGCGACTGATAACACAGATACGCAGTATTTT. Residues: CATSDPLATDNTDTQYF.

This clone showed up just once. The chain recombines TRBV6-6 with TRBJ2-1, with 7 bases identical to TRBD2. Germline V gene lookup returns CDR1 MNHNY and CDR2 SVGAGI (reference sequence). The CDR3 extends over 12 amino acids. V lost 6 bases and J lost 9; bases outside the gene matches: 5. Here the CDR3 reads CASRGTTSEQFF. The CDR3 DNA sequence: TGTGCCAGCAGAGGGACTACCAGTGAGCAGTTCTTC.

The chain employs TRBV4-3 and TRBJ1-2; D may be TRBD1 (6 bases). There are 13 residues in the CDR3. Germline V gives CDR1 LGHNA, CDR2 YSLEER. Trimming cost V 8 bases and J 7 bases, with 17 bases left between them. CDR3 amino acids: CASRPDRVSGYTF. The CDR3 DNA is TGCGCCAGCCGACCGGACAGAGTGAGTGGCTACACCTTC.

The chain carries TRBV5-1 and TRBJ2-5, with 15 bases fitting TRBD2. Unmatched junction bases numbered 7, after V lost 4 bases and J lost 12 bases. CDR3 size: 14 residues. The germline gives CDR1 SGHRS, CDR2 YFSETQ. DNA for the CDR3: TGCGCCAGCAGCCTCGGGACTAGCGGGGGGTATGAGTACTTC. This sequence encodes CASSLGTSGGYEYF.